This paragraph covers one T cell receptor (beta chain) sequence. What it binds is unknown. The data originate from a study of T cells after yellow fever vaccination. V was pared by 0 bases and J by 3 bases, with 5 bases of the junction left unmatched. Germline V gives CDR1 SGHDN, CDR2 FVKESK. The CDR3 sequence is 15 residues long. TCR cDNA was made by 5'RACE template switching, adding a universal primer site and UMIs. TCRdb re-analysed the 5' RACE reads in MiXCR, keeping a single row per CDR3 protein. The sample has almost 600,000 distinct CDR3 sequences; approximately 13% are singletons. Findings and limits, study-wide: Post-booster samples contained most primary-vaccination clones (approximately 96% CD4, 88% CD8). The CD4 compartment and the CD8 compartment contained a small share of clonotypes in common.

The receptor comes from a man aged 25 to 40 who received the YFV17D yellow fever vaccine. Specimen: PBMCs, collected on the day of the yellow fever booster vaccination. The rearrangement joins TRBV14 to TRBJ2-7; the match to TRBD1 covers 7 bases. Here the CDR3 reads CASSQEGQGVYEQYF. The CDR3 nucleotides read TGTGCCAGCAGCCAAGAGGGTCAGGGGGTCTACGAGCAGTACTTC. The variable domain in full, with the rest retrieved from reference TRBV14 and TRBJ2-7, is EAGVTQFPSHSVIEKGQTVTLRCDPISGHDNLYWYRRVMGKEIKFLLHFVKESKQDESGMPNNRFLAERTGGTYSTLKVQPAELEDSGVYFCASSQEGQGVYEQYFGPGTRLTVT.